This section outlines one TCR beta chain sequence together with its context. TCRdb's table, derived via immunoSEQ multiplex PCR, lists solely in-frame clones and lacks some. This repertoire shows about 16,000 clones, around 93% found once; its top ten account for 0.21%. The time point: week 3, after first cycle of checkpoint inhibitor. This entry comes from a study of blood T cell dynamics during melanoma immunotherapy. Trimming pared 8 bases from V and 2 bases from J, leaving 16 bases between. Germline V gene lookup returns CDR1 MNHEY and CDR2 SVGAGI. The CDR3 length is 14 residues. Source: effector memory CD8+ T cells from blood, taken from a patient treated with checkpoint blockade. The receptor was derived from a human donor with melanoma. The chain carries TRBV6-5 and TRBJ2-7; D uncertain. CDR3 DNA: TGTGCCAGCCAACCCCTGGTATTCGCCTACGAGCAGTACTTC. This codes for CASQPLVFAYEQYF.